This T cell receptor beta chain was profiled in a study of metastatic and nonmetastatic thyroid tumors. Only a few counts were recorded for this clone. All patients were treatment-naive before thyroid surgery. Using MiXCR, TCRdb reanalyzed the PCR reads. This sample has about 28,000 clones, with 15% to 20% found just once. The sequencing input was blood. The source is a female donor with papillary thyroid cancer or a benign thyroid nodule (not recorded which). Some clones in this sample may be carry-over from other donors' samples.

The CDR3 loop reads CASSGGQVNEQYF. The DNA of the CDR3 is TGTGCCAGCAGCGGGGGACAGGTCAACGAGCAGTACTTC. This rearrangement joins TRBV25-1 to TRBJ2-7; 8 nucleotides line up with TRBD1. The germline CDR1 and CDR2 sequences are MGHDK and SYGVNS. CDR3 length: 13 amino acids. J was trimmed by 5 bases and V by 6 bases; bases with no gene match: 6.